Listed here are 25 T cell receptor beta chains from one sample, sequenced in a study of T-cell memory formation after mild COVID-19. TCRdb independently ran MiXCR on the 5' RACE reads; one entry per CDR3 protein. The sample lists about 360,000 distinct CDR3 sequences; approximately 15% were seen once. What was sequenced was PBMCs or a T cell subset sorted from them (not recorded which). Every receptor here comes from a man aged 18-30 years who had mild COVID-19 (a few samples of this study predate the infection). Cell type and time point are not known.

The chain links TRBV9 to TRBJ2-3, with D possibly TRBD1 on 5 matching bases. This CDR3 comprises 14 residues. The germline V and J ends were trimmed by 4 bases and 6 bases, with 15 bases remaining between them. Per the germline V gene, CDR1 is SGDLS and CDR2 is YYNGEE. For the CDR3, the DNA is TGTGCCAGCAGCCTGGGGCCCCTTCTCGATACGCAGTATTTT. Translation gives CASSLGPLLDTQYF.

The J gene is TRBJ2-5, the V gene TRBV6-2 or TRBV6-3; D unresolved. The V and J ends lost 1 base and 7 bases respectively, with 7 bases between them. CDR1 and CDR2 from the germline V gene are MNHEY and SVGEGT. The CDR3 sequence is 12 residues long. The CDR3 DNA reads as TGTGCCAGCAGTTACTACTCGGGGACCCAGTACTTC. Protein: CASSYYSGTQYF.

This clonotype has a count of ten or more. This chain links TRBV20-1 with TRBJ2-3; possible D gene TRBD2, 6 bases. Germline V gene sequence: CDR1 DFQATT, CDR2 SNEGSKA (reference sequence). V lost 3 bases and J 2 bases, leaving 18 bases between the germline ends. This CDR3 is 16 amino acids long. CDR3 DNA sequence: TGCAGTGCTAGCCCCTTTACCGGGGGTATCACAGATACGCAGTATTTT. It translates to CSASPFTGGITDTQYF.

The chain couples TRBV12-3 or TRBV12-4 to TRBJ2-1, with D possibly TRBD2 on 7 matching bases. This CDR3 comprises 13 residues. V was clipped by 5 bases and J by 6 bases, with 11 bases between them. In DNA form, the CDR3 reads TGTGCCAGCAGTGGGGGGGCCATCAATGAGCAGTTCTTC. Its protein product is CASSGGAINEQFF.

This clonotype has a handful of counts. The rearrangement joins TRBV12-3 or TRBV12-4 to TRBJ1-1; D unresolved. The CDR3 contains 13 residues. Trimming took off 5 bases at V and 6 bases at J, with 13 bases between the two ends. As DNA, the CDR3 is TGTGCCAGCAGTCGTCAGATGCGGGCTGAAGCTTTCTTT. It codes for CASSRQMRAEAFF.

This clonotype appeared many times. The CDR3 DNA reads TGTGCCAGCGGACCCAGGGGTAGTGAGCAGTTCTTC. Residues: CASGPRGSEQFF. The chain links TRBV6-5 to TRBJ2-1; TRBD1 might be the D (6 bases). Trimming took 8 bases from V and 9 from J, leaving 14 bases between them. CDR3 length equals 12 residues. Germline lookup yields CDR1 MNHEY and CDR2 SVGAGI.

This clonotype was counted only a few times. The junction and the germline gene differ at one end; a read error may be behind it. The rearrangement joins TRBV7-7 to TRBJ2-2; 9 bases are shared with TRBD1. CDR3 length equals 17 residues. CDR1 and CDR2 (germline): SSHAT, FNYEAQ (reference sequence). The CDR3 DNA follows: TGTGCTAGCACCGATATCACATGGACAGGGGATACCGGGGAGCTGTTTTTT. It yields the protein CASTDITWTGDTGELFF.

At least ten counts were recorded for this clonotype. The chain uses TRBV11-2 and TRBJ2-3, with D uncertain. V was shortened by 0 bases and J by 1 base, with 14 bases between the two germline ends. This CDR3 is 17 amino acids long. Germline CDR1 SGHAT, CDR2 FQNNGV. The CDR3 reads CASSLDRHSSRTDTQYF. The CDR3 nucleotides read TGTGCCAGCAGCTTAGATAGACACAGCTCTCGCACAGATACGCAGTATTTT.

This clonotype was seen a handful of times. The chain has TRBV7-2 and TRBJ1-5; D gene unclear. CDR3 size: 16 residues. V lost 1 base and J 0 bases, leaving 10 bases between the germline ends. Germline values: CDR1 SGHTA, CDR2 FQGNSA. Here the CDR3 DNA reads TGTGCCAGCAGCTTAGGAGCAGGCAATAGCAATCAGCCCCAGCATTTT. Translation gives CASSLGAGNSNQPQHF.

The chain recombines TRBV6-2 or TRBV6-3 with TRBJ2-1, with 9 positions matching TRBD2. CDR3 length equals 15 residues. CDR1 and CDR2 (germline): MNHEY, SVGEGT. V lost 1 base to trimming and J lost 8 bases; unmatched junction nucleotides: 6. The chain's CDR3 is CASSYYRRGGDEQFF. The CDR3 nucleotides are TGTGCCAGCAGTTACTACCGGCGGGGGGGCGATGAGCAGTTCTTC.

This clonotype was seen ten or more times. V usage is TRBV5-4 and J usage is TRBJ2-1, with TRBD2 matching 10 bases. The CDR3 spans 15 residues. V lost 4 bases, J lost 1 base, and 2 bases stayed unmatched. From germline, CDR1 is SGHNT and CDR2 YYREEE (reference sequence). The chain's CDR3 is CASSPTSGSYNEQFF. In nucleotides, the CDR3 is TGTGCCAGCAGCCCGACTAGCGGGTCCTACAATGAGCAGTTCTTC.

This clonotype was counted ten times or more. The CDR3 loop reads CSARNIREVYEQYF. The CDR3 DNA reads TGCAGTGCCCGAAACATCAGGGAGGTCTACGAGCAGTACTTC. This chain joins TRBV20-1 and TRBJ2-7; tentatively, D is TRBD2 (6 bases). V lost 6 bases, J lost 3 bases, and 18 bases lay in between. CDR1 and CDR2 (germline): DFQATT, SNEGSKA (reference sequence). The CDR3 loop spans 14 amino acids.

This clonotype occurred many times. The V and J genes are TRBV11-2 and TRBJ2-3; D gene unclear. V was clipped by 0 bases and J by 7 bases, with 8 bases between them. The CDR3 has 13 residues. Germline-derived CDR1 and CDR2 are SGHAT and FQNNGV. The CDR3 protein is CASSLDRRNTQYF. DNA of the CDR3: TGTGCCAGCAGCTTAGATCGGCGAAATACGCAGTATTTT.

The chain is built from TRBV5-1 and TRBJ1-1, with 8 positions matching TRBD1. V was pared by 9 bases and J by 5 bases, with 18 bases of the junction left unmatched. The CDR3 consists of 16 residues. Germline V gene lookup returns CDR1 SGHRS and CDR2 YFSETQ. As DNA, the CDR3 is TGCGCCACCTCCCTCCGGGGCCGACAGGGGATAACTGAAGCTTTCTTT. Amino acid sequence: CATSLRGRQGITEAFF.

The chain has TRBV24-1 and TRBJ1-2; the match to TRBD1 covers 9 bases. The CDR3 extends over 14 amino acids. The ends lost 4 bases at V and 2 bases at J; junction bases unmatched: 1. CDR1 and CDR2 (germline): KGHDR, SFDVKD. The CDR3 DNA sequence: TGTGCCACCAGTGAAGGGACAGGGAACTATGGCTACACCTTC. Its protein product is CATSEGTGNYGYTF.

The chain has TRBV9 and TRBJ1-2; 8 bases are a match to TRBD1. The ends lost 3 bases at V and 0 bases at J; junction bases unmatched: 4. Germline V gives CDR1 SGDLS, CDR2 YYNGEE. This CDR3 region has 15 residues. For the CDR3, the DNA is TGTGCCAGCAGCGCTACGGGACAGGCTAACTATGGCTACACCTTC. Encoded protein: CASSATGQANYGYTF.

Many counts were recorded for this clonotype. The rearrangement uses TRBV27 and TRBJ1-1; 7 positions agree with TRBD1. This CDR3 spans 16 amino acids. Germline CDR1 and CDR2: MNHEY and SMNVEV (reference sequence). J lost 0 bases, V lost 10 bases, and 14 bases had no gene match. As DNA, the CDR3 is TGTGCCACCTCTGCCCGGAAGGGGGCCATGAACACTGAAGCTTTCTTT. Protein product: CATSARKGAMNTEAFF.

The rearrangement uses TRBV6-2 or TRBV6-3 and TRBJ2-1, with D possibly TRBD2 on 6 matching bases. The CDR3 consists of 15 residues. In germline, CDR1 is MNHEY, CDR2 SVGEGT. V lost 4 bases and J 6 bases, leaving 16 bases between the germline ends. The DNA of the CDR3 is TGTGCCAGCAGTTTGTTGGGGGGTATTAGCAATGAGCAGTTCTTC. Translating it yields CASSLLGGISNEQFF.

This clonotype has ten or more counts. This chain joins TRBV7-2 and TRBJ2-7; D remains unclear. The V gene lost 6 bases and the J gene lost 7 bases, with 10 bases spanning the gap. CDR3 size: 11 residues. CDR1 is SGHTA, CDR2 FQGNSA, per germline. The CDR3 DNA reads TGTGCCAGCAGTATAGACTGGGAGCAGTACTTC. Its protein is CASSIDWEQYF.

The chain is built from TRBV21-1 and TRBJ2-7; TRBD2 is the table's D call, not checked against the DNA. TRBV21-1 is an annotated pseudogene. The CDR3 loop spans 14 amino acids. Here the CDR3 DNA reads TGTGCCAGCAGCAGCCTAAGGGAGACCTACGAGCAGTACTTC. It specifies CASSSLRETYEQYF.

V is TRBV6-5 and J is TRBJ1-2; D unclear. This CDR3 region has 13 residues. The V end lost 0 bases, the J end lost 2 bases, and 4 bases lay between the germline ends. Per germline, CDR1 MNHEY and CDR2 SVGAGI. The CDR3 DNA is TGTGCCAGCAGTTACTCTTACAACTATGGCTACACCTTC. Translating it yields CASSYSYNYGYTF.

The gene calls are TRBV27 and TRBJ2-5; D possibly corresponds to TRBD2 (5 bases). The CDR3 consists of 13 residues. CDR1 and CDR2 from the germline V gene are MNHEY and SMNVEV (reference sequence). The V gene lost 2 bases and the J gene lost 5 bases, with 9 bases spanning the gap. DNA for the CDR3: TGTGCCAGCAGTTTAGCGTGGAGGGAGACCCAGTACTTC. It specifies CASSLAWRETQYF.

The chain recombines TRBV29-1 with TRBJ1-1; no reliable D call. Germline lookup yields CDR1 SQVTM and CDR2 ANQGSEA. CDR3 length: 13 amino acids. Trimming left V 5 bases short and J 0 bases short, with 10 bases between. This CDR3 reads CSVREGMNTEAFF. The CDR3 DNA reads as TGCAGCGTTAGGGAAGGTATGAACACTGAAGCTTTCTTT.

This clonotype has at least ten counts. The rearrangement joins TRBV27 to TRBJ2-7, with TRBD1 matching over 7 bases. This CDR3 contains 12 residues. The germline V gene has CDR1 MNHEY and CDR2 SMNVEV (reference sequence). J lost 7 bases, V lost 6 bases, and 6 bases had no gene match. The CDR3 sequence is CASSITGEEQYF. DNA for the CDR3: TGTGCCAGCAGCATAACAGGGGAGGAGCAGTACTTC.

The chain is built from TRBV5-1 and TRBJ1-2, with D maybe TRBD1 (5 bases). Trimming cost V 2 bases and J 0 bases, with 14 bases left between them. The CDR3 has 16 residues. Germline loops: CDR1 SGHRS, CDR2 YFSETQ. The CDR3 spells CASSFSQGSANYGYTF. Written as DNA, the CDR3 is TGCGCCAGCAGCTTTAGTCAGGGCTCAGCTAACTATGGCTACACCTTC.